This T cell receptor beta chain was documented in a study of blood T cell repertoires in COVID-19. Produced via immunoSEQ multiplex PCR; TCRdb's table is partial and in-frame only. The data contain about 180,000 clones, roughly 88% of them seen just once; the ten biggest clones take up over 7%. V was trimmed by 2 bases and J by 3 bases, leaving 8 bases between them. The CDR3 consists of 14 residues. Germline CDR1 and CDR2: LNHDA and SQIVND (reference sequence). This receptor was obtained from a woman between 25 and 40 years old who had recovered from COVID-19. The J gene is TRBJ1-3, the V gene TRBV19, with D unclear. The specimen sequenced was PBMCs or T cells enriched from blood (not recorded which). CDR3 nucleotides: TGTGCCAGTAGTATATGGCAGTGTGGAAACACCATATATTTT. Amino acid sequence: CASSIWQCGNTIYF.